Listed below are T cell receptor beta chains from one sample, sequenced in a study of blood T cell repertoires in COVID-19. Sequenced by immunoSEQ multiplex PCR; TCRdb stores in-frame clones only, minus some. The table has about 160,000 clones, roughly 74% seen once. Sequencing input: peripheral blood. These receptors originate from an elderly woman with acute or convalescent COVID-19. The CDR3 runs from the conserved cysteine through the conserved F or W. D genes are given only for firm matches. Size is stated for part of the rows, as once, few or many counts, or as a class when the clone is expanded.

cdr3_nt cdr3_aa d_call clone_size j_call v_call
TGTGCCAGCAGCCTACAGGAGCCAAATTCACCCCTCCACTTT CASSLQEPNSPLHF . . TRBJ1-6 TRBV7-8
TGTGCCAGCAGCAACAGACAGGGTAGCACAGATACGCAGTATTTT CASSNRQGSTDTQYF TRBD1 . TRBJ2-3 TRBV7-2
TGTGCCAGCAGCAGGGGCCCCTATCAGCCCCAGCATTTT CASSRGPYQPQHF . . TRBJ1-5 TRBV14
TGCGCCAGCAGCTCGATTCGGGACAGGGGGAACGAGCAGTACTTC CASSSIRDRGNEQYF TRBD1 . TRBJ2-7 TRBV5-1
TGCAGTGCTAGTATAGGGGGAACCTACGAGCAGTACTTC CSASIGGTYEQYF . once TRBJ2-7 TRBV20-1
TGCGCCAGCAGTGGGTCGACTGGAGGTGAGCAGTTCTTC CASSGSTGGEQFF . . TRBJ2-1 TRBV10-1
TGTGCCAGCAGCTTAGAAAGGACACAAGGGTATGGCTACACCTTC CASSLERTQGYGYTF . . TRBJ1-2 TRBV11-2
TGTGCCAGCAGCTTACGGTTCTCAGGACAGGGGCCCGGCACTCTCCACTTT CASSLRFSGQGPGTLHF TRBD1 . TRBJ1-6 TRBV7-8
TGTGCCAGCAGTGATGGAGCCCAAGGAGATACGCAGTATTTT CASSDGAQGDTQYF . . TRBJ2-3 TRBV6-1
TGTGCCAGCTCACCAAGTAGCGGAGCCTACGAGCAGTACTTC CASSPSSGAYEQYF . . TRBJ2-7 TRBV18
TGTGCCAGCAGCAAAGGGGGAAGGGGGCCCCAAGAGACCCAGTACTTC CASSKGGRGPQETQYF . . TRBJ2-5 TRBV21-1
TGTGCCAGCAGCTTAGCTTCGGTAGCGGTCTCCTACGAGCAGTACTTC CASSLASVAVSYEQYF . . TRBJ2-7 TRBV7-8
TGTGCCAGCAGCGAGCAAAAAAACACTGAAGCTTTCTTT CASSEQKNTEAFF . . TRBJ1-1 TRBV11-2
TGTGCCAGCTCCCCACAGACAGGGGACTATGGCTACACCTTC CASSPQTGDYGYTF TRBD1 . TRBJ1-2 TRBV18
TGTGCCAGCAGCCCCGGGACACCAAATCAGCCCCAGCATTTT CASSPGTPNQPQHF . . TRBJ1-5 TRBV4-2
TGTGCCACCAGCGAGCGGGACAGGGGGAACACTGAAGCTTTCTTT CATSERDRGNTEAFF TRBD1 . TRBJ1-1 TRBV24-1
TGTGCCTGGAGTCGGGGGAATGAGCAGTTCTTC CAWSRGNEQFF . many TRBJ2-1 TRBV30